The 2 T cell receptor beta chains presented below share a single source sample, sequenced in a study of cytomegalovirus exposure and HLA in healthy donors. A multiplex PCR was run with 60 Vbeta primers and 13 Jbeta primers. Libraries were prepared by immunoSEQ multiplex PCR; TCRdb keeps only in-frame clonotypes and omits some of them. The table has about 96,000 clones, around 74% seen once; the top ten hold roughly 13%. Sequenced material: PBMCs. The source of these receptors is a woman in her 70s in good health and CMV-seropositive.

This clone has more than one count but fewer than ten. CDR3 DNA sequence: TGTGCCTGGAGGAGAGGGAACACTGAAGCTTTCTTT. It yields the protein CAWRRGNTEAFF. This chain joins TRBV30 and TRBJ1-1; the D is unclear. Germline assignment: CDR1 GTSNPN and CDR2 SVGIG (reference sequence). Trimming pared 3 bases from V and 1 base from J, leaving 6 bases between. This CDR3 contains 12 residues.

The V gene is TRBV9, the J gene TRBJ2-5, with 7 bases identical to TRBD2. The V gene end was trimmed by 2 bases and the J gene end by 1 base; junction bases not matched to a gene: 8. Per germline, CDR1 SGDLS and CDR2 YYNGEE. CDR3 length equals 16 residues. CDR3 sequence (DNA): TGTGCCAGCAGCGTTTCGGCGGGAGACATCCAAGAGACCCAGTACTTC. Translating it yields CASSVSAGDIQETQYF. The full variable domain, its missing parts supplied by reference TRBV9 and TRBJ2-5, is DSGVTQTPKHLITATGQRVTLRCSPRSGDLSVYWYQQSLDQGLQFLIQYYNGEERAKGNILERFSAQQFPDLHSELNLSSLELGDSALYFCASSVSAGDIQETQYFGPGTRLLVL.